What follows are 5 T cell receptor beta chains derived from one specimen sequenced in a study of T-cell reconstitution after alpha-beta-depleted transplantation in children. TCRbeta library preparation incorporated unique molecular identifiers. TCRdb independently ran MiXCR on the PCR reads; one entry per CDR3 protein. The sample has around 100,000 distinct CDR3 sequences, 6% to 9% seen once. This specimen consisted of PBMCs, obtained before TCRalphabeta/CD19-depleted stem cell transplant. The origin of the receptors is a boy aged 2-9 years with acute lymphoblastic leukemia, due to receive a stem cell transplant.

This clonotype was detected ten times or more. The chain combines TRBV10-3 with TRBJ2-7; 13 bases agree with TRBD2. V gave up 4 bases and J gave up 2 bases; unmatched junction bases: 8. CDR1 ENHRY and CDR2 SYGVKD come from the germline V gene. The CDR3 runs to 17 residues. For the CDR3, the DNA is TGTGCCATCAGTGTTTGGACTAGCGGGGGTTCAGCCTACGAGCAGTACTTC. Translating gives CAISVWTSGGSAYEQYF.

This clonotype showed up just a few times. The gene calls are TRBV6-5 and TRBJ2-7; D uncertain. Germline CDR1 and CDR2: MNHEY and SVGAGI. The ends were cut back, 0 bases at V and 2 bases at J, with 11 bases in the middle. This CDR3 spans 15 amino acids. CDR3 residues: CASSYSFDRAYEQYF. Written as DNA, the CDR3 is TGTGCCAGCAGTTACTCTTTCGATAGAGCCTACGAGCAGTACTTC.

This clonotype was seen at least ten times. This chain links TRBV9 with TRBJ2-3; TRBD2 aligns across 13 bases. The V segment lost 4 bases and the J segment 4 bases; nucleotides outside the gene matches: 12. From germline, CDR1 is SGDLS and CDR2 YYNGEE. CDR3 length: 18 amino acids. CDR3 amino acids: CASSITSGGASLADTQYF. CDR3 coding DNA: TGTGCCAGCAGCATAACTAGCGGGGGGGCCTCATTGGCAGATACGCAGTATTTT.

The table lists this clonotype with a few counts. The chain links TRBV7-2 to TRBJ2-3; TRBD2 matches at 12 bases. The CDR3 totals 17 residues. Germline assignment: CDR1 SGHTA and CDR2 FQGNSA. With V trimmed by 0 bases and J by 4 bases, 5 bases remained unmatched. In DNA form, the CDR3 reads TGTGCCAGCAGCTTAGCCCCTAGCGGGGGGGTTGCAGATACGCAGTATTTT. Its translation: CASSLAPSGGVADTQYF.

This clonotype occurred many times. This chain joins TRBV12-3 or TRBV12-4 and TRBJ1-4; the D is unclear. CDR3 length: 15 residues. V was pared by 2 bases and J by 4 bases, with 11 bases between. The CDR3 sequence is CASSLQFGSNEKLFF. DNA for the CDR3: TGTGCCAGCAGTTTACAGTTTGGGAGTAATGAAAAACTGTTTTTT.